These 19 T cell receptor beta chains share one sample of origin, sequenced in a study of CD8 T cells in Susac syndrome. RNA in amounts of about 0.5 to 1 ug was reverse transcribed with random hexamers. TCRdb called the immunoSEQ multiplex PCR reads again in MiXCR, with one record for every CDR3 protein. The sample lists about 90,000 distinct CDR3 sequences, approximately 96% occurring once. Sequencing was carried out using CD8+ T cells from PBMCs. The receptors come from a human donor with Susac syndrome.

CDR3 DNA: TGTGCCAGCAGTGAGACAGGCGTTAATCAGCCCCAGCATTTT. Its translation: CASSETGVNQPQHF. This chain joins TRBV9 and TRBJ1-5; maybe TRBD1 (6 bases). Trimming shortened V by 5 bases and J by 4 bases, and 13 bases separated the two germline ends. The CDR3 runs to 14 residues. Per the germline V gene, CDR1 is SGDLS and CDR2 is YYNGEE.

The V gene is TRBV13, the J gene TRBJ1-1, with a tentative D call TRBD1 (6 bases). The length of the CDR3 is 16 residues. Trimming left V 8 bases short and J 3 bases short, with 22 bases between. The germline gives CDR1 PRHDT, CDR2 FYEKMQ (reference sequence). The DNA of the CDR3 is TGTGCCAGCCCTAGCGGGGGGCGGAAGGAGGACACTGAAGCTTTCTTT. This gives the protein CASPSGGRKEDTEAFF.

This chain uses TRBV25-1 with TRBJ1-1; 7 bases map to TRBD1. CDR1 is MGHDK, CDR2 SYGVNS, per germline. Losses at the gene ends were 4 bases for V and 8 bases for J; bases not matched to a gene: 4. The CDR3 has 12 residues. The CDR3 sequence: CASSGGTAEAFF. The CDR3 bases are TGTGCCAGCAGTGGGGGGACAGCCGAAGCTTTCTTT.

V gene TRBV28 combines with J gene TRBJ2-3, with a tentative D call TRBD1 (6 bases). CDR3 length: 16 amino acids. Per the germline V gene, CDR1 is MDHEN and CDR2 is SYDVKM. Trimming stripped 5 bases from V and 2 bases from J, with 17 bases between. In nucleotides, the CDR3 is TGTGCCAGCAGTCCCTACCTGGACAGTCTCACAGATACGCAGTATTTT. Translating gives CASSPYLDSLTDTQYF.

The CDR3 DNA is TGCAGCGTCGAGCTCAAGGACGAGCAGTACTTC. Translation gives CSVELKDEQYF. This chain uses TRBV29-1 with TRBJ2-7; D unresolved. Trimming took off 6 bases at V and 5 bases at J, with 11 bases between the two ends. CDR1 is SQVTM, CDR2 ANQGSEA, per germline. This CDR3 has 11 residues.

The genes are TRBV18 and TRBJ1-2, with D hard to call. The germline V gene encodes CDR1 KGHSH and CDR2 LQKENI. The CDR3 spans 13 residues. V was pared by 5 bases and J by 6 bases, with 13 bases between. Written as DNA, the CDR3 is TGTGCCAGCTCAAGCGCCCTAAATGATGGCTACACCTTC. It yields the protein CASSSALNDGYTF.

V is TRBV15 and J is TRBJ2-1; 9 nucleotides align to TRBD2. The germline gives CDR1 LNHNV, CDR2 YYDKDF (reference sequence). There are 16 residues in the CDR3. The trim removed 0 bases at V and 6 bases at J, leaving 6 bases unmatched. The CDR3: CATSRDGAGGINEQFF. CDR3 coding DNA: TGTGCCACCAGCAGAGATGGGGCGGGGGGGATCAATGAGCAGTTCTTC.

This chain connects TRBV25-1 to TRBJ1-4; the D is unclear. The V gene's germline CDR1 is MGHDK and CDR2 SYGVNS. Trimming removed 6 bases from V and 5 bases from J, with 7 bases in between. The CDR3 totals 12 residues. For the CDR3, the DNA is TGTGCCAGCAGCCCGAAGAATGAAAAACTGTTTTTT. Amino acid sequence: CASSPKNEKLFF.

A single count supports this clonotype. The V gene is TRBV5-4, the J gene TRBJ1-2; the D is unclear. CDR1 is SGHNT and CDR2 is YYREEE in the germline V gene (reference sequence). This CDR3 spans 11 amino acids. V gave up 1 base and J gave up 7 bases, with 5 bases separating them. The CDR3 loop reads CASSLSAGYTF. The CDR3 region has the DNA TGTGCCAGCAGCTTGTCAGCTGGCTACACCTTC. The variable domain in full, completed from reference TRBV5-4 and TRBJ1-2, reads ETGVTQSPTHLIKTRGQQVTLRCSSQSGHNTVSWYQQALGQGPQFIFQYYREEENGRGNFPPRFSGLQFPNYSSELNVNALELDDSALYLCASSLSAGYTFGSGTRLTVV.

The rearrangement joins TRBV29-1 to TRBJ1-2; 9 positions agree with TRBD1. In germline, CDR1 is SQVTM, CDR2 ANQGSEA. CDR3 length equals 13 residues. Trimming at V came to 6 bases and at J to 4 bases, leaving 6 bases not matched to a gene. Here the CDR3 DNA reads TGCAGCGTCCAAGACAGGGGGTCCTATGGCTACACCTTC. Amino acids: CSVQDRGSYGYTF.

This chain uses TRBV18 with TRBJ1-1; D might be TRBD1 (6 bases). V lost 2 bases to trimming and J lost 4 bases, with 17 bases between them. The CDR3 is 16 amino acids. The germline CDR1 and CDR2 sequences are KGHSH and LQKENI. The CDR3 loop reads CASSPIQGWVVTEAFF. The CDR3 coding sequence is TGTGCCAGCTCACCAATCCAGGGGTGGGTGGTCACTGAAGCTTTCTTT.

The genes are TRBV18 and TRBJ2-7; D remains ambiguous. V lost 2 bases and J 5 bases, leaving 7 bases between the germline ends. The CDR3 is made up of 12 amino acids. Germline V gives CDR1 KGHSH, CDR2 LQKENI. This CDR3 is CASSPIFDEQYF. As DNA, the CDR3 is TGTGCCAGCTCACCAATTTTCGACGAGCAGTACTTC.

The V and J genes are TRBV10-3 and TRBJ2-3; D unresolved. V dropped 11 bases and J dropped 4 bases, with 10 bases sitting between them. This CDR3 has 11 residues. Germline assignment: CDR1 ENHRY and CDR2 SYGVKD. Here the CDR3 DNA reads TGTGCCGTTTCTAGTCCAGATACGCAGTATTTT. This sequence encodes CAVSSPDTQYF.

This clonotype was detected once. The rearrangement links TRBV30 to TRBJ2-5; D ambiguous. This CDR3 is built from 14 residues. Germline V gene data show CDR1 as GTSNPN and CDR2 as SVGIG (reference sequence). Trimming shortened V by 5 bases and J by 1 base, and 14 bases separated the two germline ends. CDR3 sequence: CAWGSGRLQETQYF. CDR3 bases: TGTGCCTGGGGTAGTGGTCGACTCCAAGAGACCCAGTACTTC.

This clonotype was detected once. The chain combines TRBV3-1 with TRBJ2-6, with 8 bases lining up with TRBD2. The CDR3 has 16 residues. V dropped 5 bases and J dropped 6; count of bases not matched to a gene: 9. CDR1 LGHDT and CDR2 YNNKEL come from the germline V gene (reference sequence). CDR3 protein: CASSSRGGPTANVLTF. CDR3 in DNA: TGTGCCAGCAGCTCCCGGGGGGGCCCGACGGCCAACGTCCTGACTTTC.

J is TRBJ2-7 and V is TRBV29-1; the D is unclear. V lost 0 bases and J lost 2, with 14 bases in between. CDR3 length: 15 residues. Germline V gene data show CDR1 as SQVTM and CDR2 as ANQGSEA. For the CDR3, the DNA is TGCAGCGTTGAAGACGCTAGTGGTATCACCTACGAGCAGTACTTC. Its translation: CSVEDASGITYEQYF.

This clonotype was observed once. This chain uses TRBV5-4 with TRBJ2-2, with TRBD1 matching 8 bases. The length of the CDR3 is 15 residues. V lost 2 bases and J lost 4; bases outside the gene matches: 4. Germline CDR1 is SGHNT and CDR2 is YYREEE (reference sequence). CDR3 residues: CASSFLQGGTGELFF. The CDR3 bases are TGTGCCAGCAGCTTCCTACAGGGGGGCACCGGGGAGCTGTTTTTT.

The rearrangement joins TRBV6-1 to TRBJ1-6; D gene ambiguous. Germline V lookup: CDR1 MNHNS, CDR2 SASEGT. V lost 4 bases and J lost 0, with 13 bases in between. This CDR3 comprises 17 residues. The CDR3 here is CASSGEILSSYNSPLHF. The CDR3 DNA reads TGTGCCAGCAGTGGCGAGATCCTAAGCTCCTATAATTCACCCCTCCACTTT.

The chain combines TRBV14 with TRBJ1-1; D gene ambiguous. The length of the CDR3 is 12 residues. Trimming removed 4 bases at V and 5 bases at J, with 8 bases between. In germline, CDR1 is SGHDN, CDR2 FVKESK. The CDR3 is CASSPRMTEAFF. In nucleotides, the CDR3 is TGTGCCAGCAGCCCTCGGATGACTGAAGCTTTCTTT.